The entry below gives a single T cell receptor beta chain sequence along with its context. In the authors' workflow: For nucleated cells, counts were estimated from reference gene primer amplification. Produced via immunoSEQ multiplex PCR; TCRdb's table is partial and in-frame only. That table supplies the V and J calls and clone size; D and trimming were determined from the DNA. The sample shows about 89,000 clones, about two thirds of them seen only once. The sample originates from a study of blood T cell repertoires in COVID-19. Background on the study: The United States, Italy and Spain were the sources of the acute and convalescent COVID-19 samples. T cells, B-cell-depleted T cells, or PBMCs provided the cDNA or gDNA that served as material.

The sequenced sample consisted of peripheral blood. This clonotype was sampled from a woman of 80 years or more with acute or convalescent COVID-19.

CDR3 region: CASSVGHSTTEAFF. CDR3 nucleotide sequence: TGTGCCAGCAGCGTGGGACATAGTACGACTGAAGCTTTCTTT. This sequence joins TRBV9 and TRBJ1-1; D is perhaps TRBD1 (6 bases). Per the germline V gene, CDR1 is SGDLS and CDR2 is YYNGEE. CDR3 length equals 14 residues. The ends were cut back, 2 bases at V and 5 bases at J, with 13 bases in the middle.